The 15 T cell receptor beta chains listed next were all sequenced from one sample in a study of T-cell reconstitution after alpha-beta-depleted transplantation in children. Preparation of the TCRbeta library involved a method that used unique molecular identifiers. MiXCR was run by TCRdb on the PCR reads, yielding one entry per CDR3 protein. Of a few hundred thousand distinct CDR3 sequences listed, 18% are singletons. Sequenced material: PBMCs from the stem cell graft donor, taken from the stem cell graft. The receptors were gathered from a human donor who donated a stem cell graft to a child with acute lymphoblastic leukemia.

This chain joins TRBV20-1 and TRBJ2-5; TRBD2 matches 9 bases. CDR1 is DFQATT and CDR2 is SNEGSKA in the germline V gene (reference sequence). There are 17 residues in the CDR3. The J segment lost 3 bases and the V segment lost 0 bases, leaving 11 bases of the junction unmatched. DNA for the CDR3: TGCAGTGCTAGAGATGGCCTAGCGGGAACACGAAAAGAGACCCAGTACTTC. Translated: CSARDGLAGTRKETQYF.

The chain is built from TRBV18 and TRBJ1-4; D might be TRBD1 (5 bases). The CDR3 loop spans 14 amino acids. CDR1 is KGHSH and CDR2 is LQKENI in the germline V gene. The V and J ends lost 2 bases and 4 bases respectively, with 8 bases between them. CDR3 nucleotide sequence: TGTGCCAGCTCACCAGGGGCCGGTAATGAAAAACTGTTTTTT. Translating gives CASSPGAGNEKLFF.

This chain links TRBV14 with TRBJ2-1; possible D gene TRBD2, 6 bases. Germline V gene sequence: CDR1 SGHDN, CDR2 FVKESK. The CDR3 runs to 13 residues. V shed 5 bases and J shed 10 bases, with 15 bases lying between them. CDR3 bases: TGTGCCAGCAGCAAACCAGCTCGGGAGGAGCAGTTCTTC. It specifies CASSKPAREEQFF.

The chain employs TRBV3-1 and TRBJ1-1; 7 nucleotides agree with TRBD1. J lost 4 bases, V lost 3 bases, and 23 bases had no gene match. CDR3 length equals 20 residues. Germline V lookup: CDR1 LGHDT, CDR2 YNNKEL (reference sequence). CDR3 coding DNA: TGTGCCAGCAGCCATGCCGGCCGCTTCTCCGGGACAGTTACTAGCACTGAAGCTTTCTTT. As protein: CASSHAGRFSGTVTSTEAFF.

On this clonotype: A junction end diverges from the germline sequence, so it may reflect a read error. V usage is TRBV20-1 and J usage is TRBJ1-1; the D gene is possibly TRBD1 (6 bases). Germline assignment: CDR1 DFQATT and CDR2 SNEGSKA (reference sequence). The CDR3 extends over 15 amino acids. CDR3 DNA: TGCTGTGCGGGGCACCGACAGGTAATGAACACTGAAGCTTTCTTT. This sequence encodes CCAGHRQVMNTEAFF.

The chain uses TRBV3-1 and TRBJ1-2; D perhaps matches TRBD1 (5 bases). Per germline, CDR1 LGHDT and CDR2 YNNKEL (reference sequence). V was shortened by 1 base and J by 7 bases, with 19 bases between the two germline ends. The CDR3 sequence is 16 residues long. CDR3 region: CASSQGPGRQRTGYTF. In DNA form, the CDR3 reads TGTGCCAGCAGCCAAGGACCGGGACGCCAAAGGACTGGCTACACCTTC.

This clonotype turned up a few times. CDR3 protein: CASSLAREQYYEQYF. For the CDR3, the DNA is TGCGCCAGCAGCTTAGCCCGGGAACAGTACTACGAGCAGTACTTC. The gene calls are TRBV5-1 and TRBJ2-7, with a weak D call TRBD2 (5 bases). V gave up 2 bases and J gave up 3 bases, with 15 bases separating them. This CDR3 contains 15 residues. CDR1 and CDR2 from the germline V gene are SGHRS and YFSETQ.

A word on this clonotype: Relative to the germline gene, one junction end is altered; a read error may explain this. V is TRBV14 and J is TRBJ2-5; D is unclear. Germline-derived CDR1 and CDR2 are SGHDN and FVKESK. The CDR3 has 14 amino acids. The CDR3, as DNA: TGTGCCAGCAGTCAAGACCTCGTGAGGGAGACCCAGTACTTC. Its translation is CASSQDLVRETQYF.

The chain links TRBV12-3 or TRBV12-4 to TRBJ2-1; 10 bases are shared with TRBD2. V trimming: 5 bases; J trimming: 4 bases; junction bases outside the gene matches: 20. The CDR3 has 20 amino acids. CDR3 sequence reads: CASSPGTSAYKSYSYNEQFF. As DNA, the CDR3 is TGTGCCAGCAGTCCCGGGACTAGCGCCTACAAGTCTTACTCTTACAATGAGCAGTTCTTC.

V and J are TRBV9 and TRBJ2-3; 10 nucleotides agree with TRBD2. The CDR3 has 16 residues. In germline, CDR1 is SGDLS, CDR2 YYNGEE. The V and J ends lost 3 bases and 4 bases, in that order; junction bases with no gene match: 8. The CDR3 region has the DNA TGTGCCAGCAGCGGTCTAGCGGGAGTCGTCGCAGATACGCAGTATTTT. Translation gives CASSGLAGVVADTQYF.

This clonotype occurred many times. The rearrangement joins TRBV6-4 to TRBJ2-2; D possibly uses TRBD1 or TRBD2 (5 bases each). The CDR3 extends over 16 amino acids. CDR1 is MRHNA and CDR2 is SNTAGT in the germline V gene. V lost 0 bases, J lost 5 bases, and 13 bases lay in between. The CDR3 coding sequence is TGTGCCAGCAGTGACTCAGGGGTTAGCGAGACCGGGGAGCTGTTTTTT. Residues: CASSDSGVSETGELFF.

This clonotype has more than one count but fewer than ten. This chain uses TRBV18 with TRBJ1-4; D gene uncertain. The CDR3 has 15 amino acids. CDR1 and CDR2 (germline): KGHSH, LQKENI. Trimming pared 4 bases from V and 5 bases from J, leaving 14 bases between. CDR3 nucleotide sequence: TGTGCCAGCTCACTTAATTCTCCGGCAAATGAAAAACTGTTTTTT. This translates into CASSLNSPANEKLFF.

This clonotype appeared a single time. This rearrangement joins TRBV18 to TRBJ1-5; no clear D gene. The V gene lost 5 bases and the J gene lost 0 bases, with 20 bases spanning the gap. CDR3 length equals 18 residues. Germline CDR1 and CDR2: KGHSH and LQKENI. As DNA, the CDR3 is TGTGCCAGCTCAGCAATTAGTGCTTTAGACTATAGCAATCAGCCCCAGCATTTT. Its translation is CASSAISALDYSNQPQHF.

V usage is TRBV20-1 and J usage is TRBJ2-3; possible D gene TRBD1, 5 bases. The CDR3 length is 15 residues. V gave up 6 bases and J gave up 1 base, with 17 bases separating them. Per the germline V gene, CDR1 is DFQATT and CDR2 is SNEGSKA (reference sequence). The CDR3, as DNA: TGCAGTGCGGTAGGGGCTCAGACCCGCACAGATACGCAGTATTTT. Amino acid sequence: CSAVGAQTRTDTQYF.

This clonotype has only a few counts. The chain uses TRBV5-1 and TRBJ2-1; D may match TRBD1 or TRBD2 (5 bases each). CDR3 length: 16 residues. Trimming removed 3 bases at V and 0 bases at J, with 13 bases between. The germline V gene encodes CDR1 SGHRS and CDR2 YFSETQ. The CDR3: CASSSVGTISYNEQFF. CDR3 nucleotide sequence: TGCGCCAGCAGCTCGGTAGGGACCATCTCCTACAATGAGCAGTTCTTC.